These T cell receptor beta chains were read from a single sample in a study of PD-L1 blockade in urothelial cancer. Generated by immunoSEQ multiplex PCR, the TCRdb table keeps only in-frame clones and is missing some. Found here are around 50,000 clones, about 85% of them singletons; the top ten hold roughly 1.8%. Sample: PBMCs, taken around atezolizumab (anti-PD-L1) treatment. These receptors came from a man aged 45-60 years with urothelial cancer. Each CDR3 is given with its conserved first and last residue. The order of the fields is V gene, clone size, D gene, J gene, CDR3 protein, CDR3 DNA. A D gene is named only where the DNA matches it firmly. Rows give clone size only sometimes, using once, few, many, or a class for an expanded clone.

V gene: TRBV6-1; clone size: NA; D gene: TRBD1; J gene: TRBJ2-7; CDR3 protein: CASILAGTVSYEQYF; CDR3 DNA: TGTGCCAGCATCCTCGCCGGGACAGTCTCCTACGAGCAGTACTTC
V gene: TRBV11-2; clone size: NA; D gene: NA; J gene: TRBJ2-7; CDR3 protein: CASSLLRSGESYEQYF; CDR3 DNA: TGTGCCAGCAGCTTATTAAGGTCAGGGGAGTCCTACGAGCAGTACTTC
V gene: TRBV12-5; clone size: NA; D gene: NA; J gene: TRBJ1-4; CDR3 protein: CASGLGQLEKLFF; CDR3 DNA: TGTGCTAGTGGTTTGGGACAGCTGGAAAAACTGTTTTTT
V gene: TRBV5-1; clone size: NA; D gene: NA; J gene: TRBJ1-4; CDR3 protein: CASSLSGTGGEKLFF; CDR3 DNA: TGCGCCAGCAGCTTATCAGGGACTGGCGGTGAAAAACTGTTTTTT
V gene: TRBV5-1; clone size: NA; D gene: TRBD2; J gene: TRBJ2-1; CDR3 protein: CASSGGTSDNEQFF; CDR3 DNA: TGCGCCAGCAGCGGAGGGACTAGCGACAATGAGCAGTTCTTC
V gene: TRBV2; clone size: NA; D gene: NA; J gene: TRBJ2-2; CDR3 protein: CASLTTGSAGELFF; CDR3 DNA: TGTGCCAGCTTAACAACAGGGTCTGCGGGGGAGCTGTTTTTT
V gene: TRBV25-1; clone size: few; D gene: NA; J gene: TRBJ2-1; CDR3 protein: CASSDRQVDEQFF; CDR3 DNA: TGTGCCAGCAGTGACAGACAGGTCGATGAGCAGTTCTTC
V gene: TRBV5-5; clone size: once; D gene: TRBD1; J gene: TRBJ1-5; CDR3 protein: CASSLAWDRSRQPQHF; CDR3 DNA: TGTGCCAGCAGCCTCGCTTGGGACAGATCACGTCAGCCCCAGCATTTT
V gene: TRBV7-6; clone size: NA; D gene: NA; J gene: TRBJ2-2; CDR3 protein: CASSLNPYRENTGELFF; CDR3 DNA: TGTGCCAGCAGCTTAAATCCCTACAGGGAGAACACCGGGGAGCTGTTTTTT
V gene: TRBV6-1; clone size: NA; D gene: TRBD2; J gene: TRBJ2-2; CDR3 protein: CASIVWGGNTGELFF; CDR3 DNA: TGTGCCAGCATAGTCTGGGGGGGGAACACCGGGGAGCTGTTTTTT
V gene: TRBV29-1; clone size: NA; D gene: NA; J gene: TRBJ1-2; CDR3 protein: CSVEGRAGYTF; CDR3 DNA: TGCAGCGTTGAAGGCAGGGCTGGCTACACCTTC
V gene: TRBV7-3; clone size: NA; D gene: NA; J gene: TRBJ1-2; CDR3 protein: CASSSDPRQRTTF; CDR3 DNA: TGTGCCAGCAGCTCAGACCCCAGACAGCGAACGACCTTC
V gene: TRBV19; clone size: NA; D gene: TRBD2; J gene: TRBJ2-7; CDR3 protein: CASSSGRGNEQYF; CDR3 DNA: TGTGCCAGTAGTAGCGGGAGGGGTAACGAGCAGTACTTC
V gene: TRBV7-8; clone size: NA; D gene: NA; J gene: TRBJ2-2; CDR3 protein: CASSAPGGTSFSGGELFF; CDR3 DNA: TGTGCCAGCAGCGCGCCCGGGGGTACTTCATTTTCCGGCGGGGAGCTGTTTTTT
V gene: TRBV11-2; clone size: NA; D gene: NA; J gene: TRBJ2-3; CDR3 protein: CASSLALAQYF; CDR3 DNA: TGTGCCAGCAGCCTAGCCTTAGCGCAGTATTTT
V gene: TRBV11-3; clone size: NA; D gene: TRBD1; J gene: TRBJ1-5; CDR3 protein: CASSRRERDRDPYQPQHF; CDR3 DNA: TGTGCCAGCAGCAGGAGGGAAAGGGACAGGGATCCTTATCAGCCCCAGCATTTT
V gene: TRBV11-2; clone size: once; D gene: TRBD1; J gene: TRBJ2-7; CDR3 protein: CASSYSGTGGYEQYF; CDR3 DNA: TGTGCCAGCAGCTACTCCGGGACAGGGGGCTACGAGCAGTACTTC
V gene: TRBV6-5; clone size: once; D gene: NA; J gene: TRBJ2-7; CDR3 protein: CASSWDTSYEQYF; CDR3 DNA: TGTGCCAGCAGTTGGGACACCAGCTACGAGCAGTACTTC
V gene: TRBV7-2; clone size: NA; D gene: TRBD2; J gene: TRBJ2-1; CDR3 protein: CASSTTSAYNEQFF; CDR3 DNA: TGTGCCAGCAGCACCACTAGCGCCTACAATGAGCAGTTCTTC
V gene: TRBV5-4; clone size: NA; D gene: TRBD1; J gene: TRBJ2-7; CDR3 protein: CASSSLGQGAEQYF; CDR3 DNA: TGTGCCAGCAGCTCTCTAGGACAGGGGGCCGAGCAGTACTTC
V gene: TRBV7-2; clone size: NA; D gene: TRBD2; J gene: TRBJ2-5; CDR3 protein: CASSLVGGVETQYF; CDR3 DNA: TGTGCCAGCAGCTTAGTTGGGGGGGTGGAGACCCAGTACTTC
V gene: TRBV5-1; clone size: NA; D gene: NA; J gene: TRBJ2-2; CDR3 protein: CASSPDGVRTGELFF; CDR3 DNA: TGCGCCAGCAGCCCAGATGGAGTGAGAACCGGGGAGCTGTTTTTT
V gene: TRBV4-1; clone size: NA; D gene: NA; J gene: TRBJ2-7; CDR3 protein: CASSQDGTPLAYEQYF; CDR3 DNA: TGCGCCAGCAGCCAAGATGGCACCCCCCTAGCCTACGAGCAGTACTTC
V gene: TRBV5-6; clone size: NA; D gene: NA; J gene: TRBJ2-3; CDR3 protein: CASSPPPGLTDTQYF; CDR3 DNA: TGTGCCAGCAGCCCCCCGCCGGGACTCACAGATACGCAGTATTTT
V gene: TRBV30; clone size: few; D gene: NA; J gene: TRBJ1-5; CDR3 protein: CAWSRSFGGRERSNQPQHF; CDR3 DNA: TGTGCCTGGAGTAGGTCTTTTGGGGGCCGGGAAAGAAGCAATCAGCCCCAGCATTTT
V gene: TRBV12-5; clone size: once; D gene: TRBD2; J gene: TRBJ2-5; CDR3 protein: CASGPLLAGSRETQYF; CDR3 DNA: TGTGCTAGTGGTCCGCTACTAGCGGGGTCGAGAGAGACCCAGTACTTC
V gene: TRBV27; clone size: NA; D gene: TRBD1; J gene: TRBJ2-5; CDR3 protein: CASRRTPGQGVETQYF; CDR3 DNA: TGTGCCAGCAGACGCACCCCGGGACAGGGGGTAGAGACCCAGTACTTC
V gene: TRBV30; clone size: NA; D gene: TRBD2; J gene: TRBJ2-2; CDR3 protein: CAWTIAGADTGELFF; CDR3 DNA: TGTGCCTGGACAATAGCGGGAGCGGACACCGGGGAGCTGTTTTTT